The entry below describes one TCR beta chain. The data derive from a study of blood T cell repertoires in COVID-19. On the study more broadly: The samples span acute and convalescent COVID-19 from the United States, Italy and Spain.

The CDR3 is made up of 15 amino acids. Germline values: CDR1 SGHRS, CDR2 YFSETQ. The ends lost 2 bases at V and 9 bases at J; junction bases unmatched: 11. As originally analysed: Amplification of reference gene primers provided the estimated nucleated cell counts. TCRdb keeps only in-frame clones here, not all; method: immunoSEQ multiplex PCR. D and trimming come from the DNA, and the V and J calls and clone size come from that table. The data contain more than 110,000 clones, about nine tenths of them singletons. The clonotype originates from a man aged 50 to 60 who had recovered from COVID-19. What was sequenced was PBMCs or T cells enriched from blood (not recorded which). The J gene is TRBJ2-1, the V gene TRBV5-1, with 7 bases lining up with TRBD2. The CDR3 spells CASSFLQRERGEQFF. The CDR3 DNA is TGCGCCAGCAGCTTCCTTCAGCGGGAAAGGGGTGAGCAGTTCTTC. Complete variable domain (other parts from reference TRBV5-1 and TRBJ2-1): KAGVTQTPRYLIKTRGQQVTLSCSPISGHRSVSWYQQTPGQGLQFLFEYFSETQRNKGNFPGRFSGRQFSNSRSEMNVSTLELGDSALYLCASSFLQRERGEQFFGPGTRLTVL.